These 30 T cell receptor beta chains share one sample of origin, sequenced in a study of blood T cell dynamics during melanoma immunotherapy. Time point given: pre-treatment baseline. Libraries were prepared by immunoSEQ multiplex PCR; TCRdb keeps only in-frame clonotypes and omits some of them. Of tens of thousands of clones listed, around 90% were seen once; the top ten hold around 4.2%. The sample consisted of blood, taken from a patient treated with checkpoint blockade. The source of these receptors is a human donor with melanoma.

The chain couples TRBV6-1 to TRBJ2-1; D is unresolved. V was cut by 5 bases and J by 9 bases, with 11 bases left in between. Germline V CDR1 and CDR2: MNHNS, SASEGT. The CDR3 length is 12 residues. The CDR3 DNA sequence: TGTGCCAGCAGTCCCGGCGTCCCTGAGCAGTTCTTC. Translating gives CASSPGVPEQFF.

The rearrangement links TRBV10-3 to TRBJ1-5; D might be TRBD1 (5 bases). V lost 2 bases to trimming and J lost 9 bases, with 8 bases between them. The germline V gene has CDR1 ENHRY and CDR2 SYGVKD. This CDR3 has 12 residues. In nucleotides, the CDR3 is TGTGCCATCAGTGAGGCAGGGAGGCCCCAGCATTTT. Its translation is CAISEAGRPQHF.

CDR3 loop: CASSLAGGNEQFF. The DNA for the CDR3 is TGTGCCAGCAGCTTGGCGGGAGGCAATGAGCAGTTCTTC. This sequence joins TRBV7-3 and TRBJ2-1, with 8 positions matching TRBD2. Looked up from germline, CDR1 is SGHTA and CDR2 is FQGTGA. The CDR3 has 13 amino acids. J was trimmed by 6 bases and V by 3 bases; bases with no gene match: 1.

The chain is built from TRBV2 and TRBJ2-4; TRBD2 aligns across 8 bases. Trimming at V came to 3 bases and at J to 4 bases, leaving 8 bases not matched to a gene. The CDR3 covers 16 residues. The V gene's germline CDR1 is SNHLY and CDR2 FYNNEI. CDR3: CASSDARLASKNIQYF. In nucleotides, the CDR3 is TGTGCCAGCAGTGACGCCCGACTAGCGTCGAAAAACATTCAGTACTTC.

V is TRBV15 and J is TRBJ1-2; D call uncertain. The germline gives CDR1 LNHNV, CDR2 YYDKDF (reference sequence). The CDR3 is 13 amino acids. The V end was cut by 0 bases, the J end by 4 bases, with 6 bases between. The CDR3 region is CATSRDSAYGYTF. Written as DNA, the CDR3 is TGTGCCACCAGCAGAGATTCGGCCTATGGCTACACCTTC.

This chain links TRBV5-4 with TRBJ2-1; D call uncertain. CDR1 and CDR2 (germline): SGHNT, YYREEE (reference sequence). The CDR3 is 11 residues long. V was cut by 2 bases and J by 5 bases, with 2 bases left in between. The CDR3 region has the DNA TGTGCCAGCAGCTTAGACAATGAGCAGTTCTTC. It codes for CASSLDNEQFF.

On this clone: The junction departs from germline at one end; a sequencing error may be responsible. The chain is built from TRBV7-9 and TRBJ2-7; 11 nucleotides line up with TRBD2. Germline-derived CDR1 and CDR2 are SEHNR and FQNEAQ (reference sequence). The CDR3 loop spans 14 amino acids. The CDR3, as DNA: TGTGCCAGCAGCATAGCGGGAGGGCCTTACGAGCAGTACTTC. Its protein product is CASSIAGGPYEQYF.

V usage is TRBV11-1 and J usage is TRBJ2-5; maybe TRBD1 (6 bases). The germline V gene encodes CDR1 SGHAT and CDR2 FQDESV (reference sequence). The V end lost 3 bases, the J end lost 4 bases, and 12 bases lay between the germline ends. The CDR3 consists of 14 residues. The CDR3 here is CASSFNRAGETQYF. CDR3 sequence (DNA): TGTGCCAGCAGCTTTAACAGGGCAGGAGAGACCCAGTACTTC.

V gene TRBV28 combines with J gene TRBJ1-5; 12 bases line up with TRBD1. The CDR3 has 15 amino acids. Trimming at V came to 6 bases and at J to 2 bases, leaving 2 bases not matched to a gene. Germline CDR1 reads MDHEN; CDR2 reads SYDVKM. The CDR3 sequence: CASRGTGGGNQPQHF. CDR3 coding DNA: TGTGCCAGCAGGGGGACAGGGGGCGGCAATCAGCCCCAGCATTTT.

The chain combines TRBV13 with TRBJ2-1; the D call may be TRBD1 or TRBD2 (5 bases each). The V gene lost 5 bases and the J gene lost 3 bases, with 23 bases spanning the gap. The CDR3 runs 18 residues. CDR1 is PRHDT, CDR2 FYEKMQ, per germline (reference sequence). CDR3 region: CASSMGPSPVPFYNEQFF. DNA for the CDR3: TGTGCCAGCAGCATGGGACCGTCGCCCGTGCCCTTCTACAATGAGCAGTTCTTC.

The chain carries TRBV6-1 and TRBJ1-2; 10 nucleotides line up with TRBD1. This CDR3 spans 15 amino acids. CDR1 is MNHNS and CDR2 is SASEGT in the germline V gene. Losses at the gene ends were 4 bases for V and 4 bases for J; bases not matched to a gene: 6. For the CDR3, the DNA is TGTGCCAGCAGTGCGGGACAGGGGATCGGCTATGGCTACACCTTC. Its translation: CASSAGQGIGYGYTF.

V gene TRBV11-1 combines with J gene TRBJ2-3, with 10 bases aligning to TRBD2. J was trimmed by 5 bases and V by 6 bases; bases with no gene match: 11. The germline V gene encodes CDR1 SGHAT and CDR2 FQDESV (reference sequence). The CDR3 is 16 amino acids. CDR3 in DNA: TGTGCCAGCAGGCCCTCTAGCGGGAGCGATCAAGATACGCAGTATTTT. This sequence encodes CASRPSSGSDQDTQYF.

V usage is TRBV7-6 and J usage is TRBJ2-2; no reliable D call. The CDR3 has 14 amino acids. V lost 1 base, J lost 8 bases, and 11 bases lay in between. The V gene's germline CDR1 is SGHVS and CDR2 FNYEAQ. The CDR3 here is CASSLVQAEGELFF. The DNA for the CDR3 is TGTGCCAGCAGCTTAGTTCAGGCCGAAGGGGAGCTGTTTTTT.

The CDR3 sequence is CASSPGVGTEAFF. CDR3 DNA sequence: TGTGCCAGCAGCCCCGGGGTTGGGACTGAAGCTTTCTTT. The rearrangement joins TRBV9 to TRBJ1-1; D call uncertain. Per the germline V gene, CDR1 is SGDLS and CDR2 is YYNGEE. CDR3 size: 13 residues. The V gene lost 4 bases and the J gene lost 5 bases, with 12 bases spanning the gap.

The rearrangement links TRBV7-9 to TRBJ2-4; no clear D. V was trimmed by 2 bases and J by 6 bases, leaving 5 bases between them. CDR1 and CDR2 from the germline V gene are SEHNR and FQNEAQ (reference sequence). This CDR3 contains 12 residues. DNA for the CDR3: TGTGCCAGCAGCTTAAAGGGAAACATTCAGTACTTC. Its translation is CASSLKGNIQYF.

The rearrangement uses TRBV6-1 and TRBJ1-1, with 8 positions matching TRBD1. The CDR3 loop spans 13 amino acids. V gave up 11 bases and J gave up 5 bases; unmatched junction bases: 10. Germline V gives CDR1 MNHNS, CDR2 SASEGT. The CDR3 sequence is CACQGARGTEAFF. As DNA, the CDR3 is TGTGCCTGCCAGGGGGCTAGGGGGACTGAAGCTTTCTTT.

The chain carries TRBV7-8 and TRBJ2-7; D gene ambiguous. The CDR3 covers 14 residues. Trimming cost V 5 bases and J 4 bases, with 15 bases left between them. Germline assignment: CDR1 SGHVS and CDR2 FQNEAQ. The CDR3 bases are TGTGCCAGCAGCCCCGCGAGGTTGGGTTACGAGCAGTACTTC. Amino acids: CASSPARLGYEQYF. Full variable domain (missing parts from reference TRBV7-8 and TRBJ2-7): GAGVSQSPRYKVAKRGQDVALRCDPISGHVSLFWYQQALGQGPEFLTYFQNEAQLDKSGLPSDRFFAERPEGSVSTLKIQRTQQEDSAVYLCASSPARLGYEQYFGPGTRLTVT.

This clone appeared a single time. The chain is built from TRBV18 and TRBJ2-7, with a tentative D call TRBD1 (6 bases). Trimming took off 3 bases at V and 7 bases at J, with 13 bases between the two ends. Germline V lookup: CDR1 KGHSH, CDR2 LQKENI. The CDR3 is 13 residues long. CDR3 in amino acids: CASSPGPQGEQYF. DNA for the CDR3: TGTGCCAGCTCACCGGGACCCCAGGGGGAGCAGTACTTC.

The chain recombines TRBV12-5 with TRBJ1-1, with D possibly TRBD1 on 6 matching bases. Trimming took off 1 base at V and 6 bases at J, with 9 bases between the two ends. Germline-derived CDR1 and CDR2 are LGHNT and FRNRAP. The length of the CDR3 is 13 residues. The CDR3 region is CASGLGRGPEAFF. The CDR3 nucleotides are TGTGCTAGTGGTTTGGGCAGGGGCCCTGAAGCTTTCTTT.

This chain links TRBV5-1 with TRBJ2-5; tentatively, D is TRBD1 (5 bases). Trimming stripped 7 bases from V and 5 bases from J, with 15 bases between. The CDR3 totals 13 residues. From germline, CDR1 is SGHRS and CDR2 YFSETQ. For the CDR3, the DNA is TGCGCCAGCTTGCCCCAGGGCGGCGAGACCCAGTACTTC. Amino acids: CASLPQGGETQYF. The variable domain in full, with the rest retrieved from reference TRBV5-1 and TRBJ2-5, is KAGVTQTPRYLIKTRGQQVTLSCSPISGHRSVSWYQQTPGQGLQFLFEYFSETQRNKGNFPGRFSGRQFSNSRSEMNVSTLELGDSALYLCASLPQGGETQYFGPGTRLLVL.

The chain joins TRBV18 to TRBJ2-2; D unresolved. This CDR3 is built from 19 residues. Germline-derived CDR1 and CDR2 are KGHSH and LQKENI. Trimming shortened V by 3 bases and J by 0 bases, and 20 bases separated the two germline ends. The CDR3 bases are TGTGCCAGCTCACCTATCTGGATAGGTTCGGTGGCGAACACCGGGGAGCTGTTTTTT. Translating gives CASSPIWIGSVANTGELFF. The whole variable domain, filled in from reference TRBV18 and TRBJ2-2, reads NAGVMQNPRHLVRRRGQEARLRCSPMKGHSHVYWYRQLPEEGLKFMVYLQKENIIDESGMPKERFSAEFPKEGPSILRIQQVVRGDSAAYFCASSPIWIGSVANTGELFFGEGSRLTVL.

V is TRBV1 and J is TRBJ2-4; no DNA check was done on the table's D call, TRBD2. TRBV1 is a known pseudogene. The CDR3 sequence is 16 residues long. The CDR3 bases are TGCACCAGCAGCCAAGAGGGGGGGCTAGCCAAAAACATTCAGTACTTC. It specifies CTSSQEGGLAKNIQYF.

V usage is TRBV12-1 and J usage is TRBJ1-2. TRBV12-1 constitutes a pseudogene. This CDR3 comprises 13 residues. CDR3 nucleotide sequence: TGTGCCAGCAGTTCCGACTCACGAGCGGGCTACACCTTC. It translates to CASSSDSRAGYTF.

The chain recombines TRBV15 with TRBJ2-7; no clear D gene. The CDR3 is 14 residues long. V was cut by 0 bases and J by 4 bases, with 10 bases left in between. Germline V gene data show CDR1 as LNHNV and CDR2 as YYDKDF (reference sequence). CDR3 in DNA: TGTGCCACCAGCAGAGATGTTGAGCTTTACGAGCAGTACTTC. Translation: CATSRDVELYEQYF.

CDR3 in amino acids: CASSKTGTMNTEAFF. In DNA, the CDR3 is TGTGCCAGCAGTAAAACCGGGACGATGAACACTGAAGCTTTCTTT. The chain employs TRBV6-5 and TRBJ1-1; D might be TRBD1 (5 bases). This CDR3 comprises 15 residues. Germline V gene sequence: CDR1 MNHEY, CDR2 SVGAGI. V lost 5 bases to trimming and J lost 0 bases, with 13 bases between them.

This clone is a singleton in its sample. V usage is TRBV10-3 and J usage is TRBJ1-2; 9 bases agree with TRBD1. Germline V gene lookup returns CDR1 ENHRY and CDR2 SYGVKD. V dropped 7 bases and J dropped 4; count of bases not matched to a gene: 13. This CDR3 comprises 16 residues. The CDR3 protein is CAITESAGQGGYGYTF. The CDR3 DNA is TGTGCCATCACCGAAAGCGCGGGACAGGGAGGCTATGGCTACACCTTC.

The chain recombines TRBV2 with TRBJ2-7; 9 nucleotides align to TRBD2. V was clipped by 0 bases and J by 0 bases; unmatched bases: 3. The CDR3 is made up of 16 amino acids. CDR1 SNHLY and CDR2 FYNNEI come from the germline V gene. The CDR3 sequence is CASSEAAGLASYEQYF. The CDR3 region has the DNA TGTGCCAGCAGTGAAGCGGCGGGACTAGCCTCCTACGAGCAGTACTTC.

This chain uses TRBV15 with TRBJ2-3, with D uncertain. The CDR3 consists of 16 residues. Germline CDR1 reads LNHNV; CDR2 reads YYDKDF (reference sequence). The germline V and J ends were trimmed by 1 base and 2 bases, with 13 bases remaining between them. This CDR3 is CATSRGERQPTDTQYF. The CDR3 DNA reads TGTGCCACCAGCAGAGGAGAAAGACAACCCACAGATACGCAGTATTTT.

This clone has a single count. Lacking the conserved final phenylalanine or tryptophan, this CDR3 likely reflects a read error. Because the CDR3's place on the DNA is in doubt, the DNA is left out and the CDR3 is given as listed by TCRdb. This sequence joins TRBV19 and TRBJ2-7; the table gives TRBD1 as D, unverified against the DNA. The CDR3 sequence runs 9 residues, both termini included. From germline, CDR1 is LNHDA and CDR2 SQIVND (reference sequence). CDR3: CASRGQVKI.

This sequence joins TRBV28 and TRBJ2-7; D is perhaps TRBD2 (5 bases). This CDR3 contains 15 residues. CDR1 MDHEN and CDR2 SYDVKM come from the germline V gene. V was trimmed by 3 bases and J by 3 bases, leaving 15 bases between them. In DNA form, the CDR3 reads TGTGCCAGCAGTTTCCGGACTCCGAGGATCTACGAGCAGTACTTC. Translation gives CASSFRTPRIYEQYF. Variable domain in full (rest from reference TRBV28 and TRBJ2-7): DVKVTQSSRYLVKRTGEKVFLECVQDMDHENMFWYRQDPGLGLRLIYFSYDVKMKEKGDIPEGYSVSREKKERFSLILESASTNQTSMYLCASSFRTPRIYEQYFGPGTRLTVT.